Shown below are 6 T cell receptor beta chains from a single sample sequenced in a study of blood T cell repertoires in COVID-19. Sequenced by immunoSEQ multiplex PCR; TCRdb stores in-frame clones only, minus some. Of about 64,000 clones listed, 85% to 90% are singletons. Sequenced input: peripheral blood. The receptors come from a man aged 50 or older with active COVID-19.

The chain recombines TRBV3-1 (or the pseudogene TRBV3-2) with TRBJ2-2, with 8 bases that match TRBD2. The CDR3 sequence is 15 residues long. Germline V gene data show CDR1 as LGHDT and CDR2 as YNNKEL (reference sequence). Losses at the gene ends were 2 bases for V and 6 bases for J; bases not matched to a gene: 5. The CDR3 here is CASSQRLASAGELFF. As DNA, the CDR3 is TGTGCCAGCAGCCAAAGACTAGCGTCGGCCGGGGAGCTGTTTTTT.

V usage is TRBV6-5 and J usage is TRBJ1-1, with 7 bases that match TRBD1. The CDR3 loop spans 14 amino acids. Germline CDR1 reads MNHEY; CDR2 reads SVGAGI. J lost 3 bases, V lost 4 bases, and 5 bases had no gene match. In DNA, the CDR3 is TGTGCCAGCAGTTCCTTCACAGGGGACACTGAAGCTTTCTTT. This translates into CASSSFTGDTEAFF.

The rearrangement uses TRBV18 and TRBJ2-1; D may be TRBD2 (5 bases). This CDR3 contains 14 residues. Trimming removed 6 bases from V and 4 bases from J, with 13 bases in between. Germline V gives CDR1 KGHSH, CDR2 LQKENI. In DNA form, the CDR3 reads TGTGCCAGCTCCCTGGATGGACTTTACAATGAGCAGTTCTTC. It encodes CASSLDGLYNEQFF.

CDR3 sequence: CASSFSGGGYNEQFF. The DNA of the CDR3 is TGTGCCAGCAGCTTCAGCGGGGGGGGCTACAATGAGCAGTTCTTC. The chain couples TRBV11-1 to TRBJ2-1; the match to TRBD2 covers 10 bases. The CDR3 consists of 15 residues. Germline loops: CDR1 SGHAT, CDR2 FQDESV (reference sequence). Germline trimming cut 3 bases from V and 3 bases from J; bases unmatched to any gene: 2.

V gene TRBV12-3 or TRBV12-4 combines with J gene TRBJ1-1; D not resolved. V shed 6 bases and J shed 1 base, with 9 bases lying between them. The CDR3 loop spans 13 amino acids. As DNA, the CDR3 is TGTGCCAGCAGCCTCCGGGGGAACACTGAAGCTTTCTTT. Translated: CASSLRGNTEAFF.

The gene calls are TRBV6-5 and TRBJ1-6, with TRBD1 matching over 7 bases. CDR3 length: 15 residues. J gave up 1 base and V 5 bases, and 2 bases lay outside the gene matches. From germline, CDR1 is MNHEY and CDR2 SVGAGI. In nucleotides, the CDR3 is TGTGCCAGCAGTACGGGACAGTCCTATAATTCACCCCTCCACTTT. This encodes CASSTGQSYNSPLHF.